The 14 T cell receptor beta chains below were found in one sample sequenced in a study of CD8+CD57+ T cells in acquired aplastic anemia. Both TCR beta VDJ combination and CDR3 sequence profiling were carried out. Genomic DNA was the template for this profiling. Via MiXCR, TCRdb re-called the reads, giving one row per CDR3 protein. The data hold about 220,000 distinct CDR3 sequences, with 34% observed a single time. The sequenced sample was sorted CD4+, CD8+, or CD8+CD57+ T cells (not recorded which) from PBMCs. The origin of the receptors is a human donor in good health, serving as a control.

This clonotype was recorded many times. CDR3: CASSQDIWAYEQYF. The CDR3 DNA is TGTGCCAGCAGCCAAGATATATGGGCCTACGAGCAGTACTTC. The chain is built from TRBV3-1 and TRBJ2-7; D gene ambiguous. Germline CDR1 is LGHDT and CDR2 is YNNKEL (reference sequence). CDR3 length: 14 amino acids. The germline V and J ends were trimmed by 0 bases and 2 bases, with 8 bases remaining between them.

This clonotype was seen ten or more times. The rearrangement links TRBV4-2 to TRBJ2-3; no reliable D call. CDR3 length: 16 amino acids. Germline V gene data show CDR1 as LGHNA and CDR2 as YNFKEQ. Trimming stripped 4 bases from V and 4 bases from J, with 18 bases between. The CDR3: CASSRDSWSGPDTQYF. The DNA for the CDR3 is TGTGCCAGCAGCCGAGATAGCTGGTCCGGCCCAGATACGCAGTATTTT.

This clonotype was observed at least ten times. The chain uses TRBV29-1 and TRBJ1-2; 8 bases fit TRBD1. The CDR3 is made up of 12 amino acids. Germline assignment: CDR1 SQVTM and CDR2 ANQGSEA. The junction had 5 bases not matched to a gene; V was cut back by 6 bases and J by 5 bases. The CDR3 reads CSVSGGNYGYTF. The CDR3, as DNA: TGCAGCGTATCAGGGGGCAATTATGGCTACACCTTC.

Only a few counts were recorded for this clonotype. CDR3 sequence reads: CASSERLPDYGYTF. CDR3 DNA: TGCGCCAGCAGTGAACGGTTGCCCGACTATGGCTACACCTTC. V gene TRBV10-2 combines with J gene TRBJ1-2; no firm D call. The CDR3 consists of 14 residues. The germline V gene has CDR1 WSHSY and CDR2 SAAADI. Trimming took 3 bases from V and 3 from J, leaving 11 bases between them.

This clonotype was picked up a small number of times. A much more abundant neighbour one base away suggests this may be a read error. The chain employs TRBV7-1 and TRBJ1-2; D might be TRBD1 (6 bases). TRBV7-1 is reported as an ORF; its role is uncertain. The CDR3 is 16 amino acids. The V end was cut by 3 bases, the J end by 1 base, with 15 bases between. The CDR3 DNA reads as TGTGCCAGCAGCTCCTACCGGGACATCGATAACTATGGCTACACCTTC. Encoded protein: CASSSYRDIDNYGYTF.

The chain links TRBV18 to TRBJ2-7; perhaps TRBD2 as D (5 bases). CDR1 and CDR2 (germline): KGHSH, LQKENI. The CDR3 sequence is 14 residues long. V gave up 3 bases and J gave up 6 bases, with 15 bases separating them. The CDR3 loop is CASSPVSRGFEQYF. The CDR3 nucleotides read TGTGCCAGCTCACCCGTCTCGAGAGGGTTCGAGCAGTACTTC.

This clonotype was observed a handful of times. A much larger clone lies one base from this, so it may be a read error. A read error is likely, as this CDR3 ends without the conserved phenylalanine or tryptophan. The chain employs TRBV5-8 and TRBJ1-2, with 7 bases matching TRBD1. The CDR3 is made up of 14 amino acids. The V gene's germline CDR1 is SGHTS and CDR2 YDEGEE. Trimming removed 4 bases from V and 5 bases from J; junction bases left unmatched: 8. In nucleotides, the CDR3 is TGTGCCAGCAGCCGTAGCGGGACAGCGTATGGCTACACCCTC. Translated, it gives CASSRSGTAYGYTL.

The chain's CDR3 is CSVVIPGFKNTEAFF. The CDR3 nucleotides are TGCAGCGTTGTAATACCGGGTTTCAAGAACACTGAAGCTTTCTTT. The J gene is TRBJ1-1, the V gene TRBV29-1; D is unclear. CDR1 SQVTM and CDR2 ANQGSEA come from the germline V gene. The CDR3 length is 15 residues. V was clipped by 4 bases and J by 1 base, with 16 bases between them.

Ten or more counts support this clonotype. No DNA is shown, since the ends of the CDR3 on it are uncertain; the CDR3 is the one TCRdb lists. V gene TRBV12-3 or TRBV12-4 combines with J gene TRBJ2-7. Both ends counted, the CDR3 spans 14 residues. The CDR3 is CASSSSTSSYEQYF.

The chain employs TRBV29-1 and TRBJ2-7, with D tentatively TRBD1 (5 bases). The V gene lost 8 bases and the J gene lost 7 bases, with 12 bases spanning the gap. CDR1 SQVTM and CDR2 ANQGSEA come from the germline V gene. The CDR3 spans 10 residues. CDR3 DNA: TGCAGCTTCACAGGCCTTGAGCAGTACTTC. Amino acids: CSFTGLEQYF.

The table lists this clonotype with many counts. The CDR3 region has the DNA TGTGCCAGCAGGCCAAATAGCGGGCCGGATGAGCAGTTCTTC. Protein product: CASRPNSGPDEQFF. The J gene is TRBJ2-1, the V gene TRBV2; 7 bases line up with TRBD2. This CDR3 has 14 residues. Germline V lookup: CDR1 SNHLY, CDR2 FYNNEI. After removal of 6 bases from V and 8 bases from J, the junction contained 10 bases not matched to a gene.

V gene TRBV25-1 combines with J gene TRBJ2-1, with 15 positions matching TRBD2. From germline, CDR1 is MGHDK and CDR2 SYGVNS. The CDR3 is 17 amino acids. Unmatched junction bases numbered 14, after V lost 11 bases and J lost 6 bases. The CDR3 is CAGSPRTSGGAINEQFF. The CDR3 DNA is TGTGCCGGCTCACCCCGGACTAGCGGGGGGGCCATCAATGAGCAGTTCTTC.

The chain joins TRBV24-1 to TRBJ1-2; the D is unclear. Trimming cost V 2 bases and J 8 bases, with 14 bases left between them. The CDR3 is made up of 14 amino acids. Germline V lookup: CDR1 KGHDR, CDR2 SFDVKD. CDR3 DNA sequence: TGTGCCACCAGTGATTCCGGGGTAGTGGGAGGCTACACCTTC. Protein sequence: CATSDSGVVGGYTF.

The chain uses TRBV9 and TRBJ1-4, with unresolved D. This CDR3 is built from 14 residues. The germline V gene has CDR1 SGDLS and CDR2 YYNGEE. V gave up 3 bases and J gave up 10 bases, with 16 bases separating them. The CDR3 loop is CASSAHISSGKLFF. The CDR3 DNA follows: TGTGCCAGCAGCGCCCACATCAGCTCTGGAAAACTGTTTTTT. The full variable domain, in which reference TRBV9 and TRBJ1-4 provide the parts outside the CDR3, is DSGVTQTPKHLITATGQRVTLRCSPRSGDLSVYWYQQSLDQGLQFLIQYYNGEERAKGNILERFSAQQFPDLHSELNLSSLELGDSALYFCASSAHISSGKLFFGSGTQLSVL.